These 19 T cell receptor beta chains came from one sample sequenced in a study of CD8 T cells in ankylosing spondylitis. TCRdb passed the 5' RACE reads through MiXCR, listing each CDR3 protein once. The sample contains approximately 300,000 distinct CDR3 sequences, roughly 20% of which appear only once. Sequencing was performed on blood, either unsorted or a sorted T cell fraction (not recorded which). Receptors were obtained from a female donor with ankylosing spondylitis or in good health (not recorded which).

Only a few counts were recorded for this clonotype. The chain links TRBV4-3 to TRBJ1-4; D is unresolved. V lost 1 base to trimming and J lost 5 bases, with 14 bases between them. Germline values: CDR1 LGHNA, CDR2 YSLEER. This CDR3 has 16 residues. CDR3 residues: CASSQGVIRGNEKLFF. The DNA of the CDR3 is TGCGCCAGCAGCCAAGGTGTTATCCGAGGCAATGAAAAACTGTTTTTT.

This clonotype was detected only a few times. The CDR3 is CSGRGQAKNIQYF. The CDR3, as DNA: TGCAGTGGGAGGGGGCAAGCCAAAAACATTCAGTACTTC. This chain connects TRBV20-1 to TRBJ2-4, with D possibly being TRBD1 (7 bases). Per the germline V gene, CDR1 is DFQATT and CDR2 is SNEGSKA (reference sequence). Trimming removed 7 bases from V and 0 bases from J, with 10 bases in between. The CDR3 consists of 13 residues.

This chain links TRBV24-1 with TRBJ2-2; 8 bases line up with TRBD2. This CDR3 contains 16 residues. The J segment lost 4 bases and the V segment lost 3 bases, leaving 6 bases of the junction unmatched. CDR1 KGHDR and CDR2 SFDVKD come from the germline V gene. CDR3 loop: CATSDPSGRGTGELFF. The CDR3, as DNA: TGTGCCACCAGTGATCCGAGCGGGAGAGGCACCGGGGAGCTGTTTTTT.

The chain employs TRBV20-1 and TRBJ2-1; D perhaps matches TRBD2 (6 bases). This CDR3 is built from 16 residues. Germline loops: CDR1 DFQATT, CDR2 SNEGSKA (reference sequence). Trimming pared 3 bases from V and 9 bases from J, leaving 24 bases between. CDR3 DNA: TGCAGTGCTAGGACCCGGGGAGGAGGCTGGGGGAGTGAGCAGTTCTTC. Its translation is CSARTRGGGWGSEQFF.

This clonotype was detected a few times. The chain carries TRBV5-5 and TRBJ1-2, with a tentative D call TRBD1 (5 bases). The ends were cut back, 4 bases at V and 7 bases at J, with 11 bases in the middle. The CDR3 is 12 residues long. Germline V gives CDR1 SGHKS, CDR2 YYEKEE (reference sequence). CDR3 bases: TGTGCCAGCAGCGCCGCAGGGACTGGCTACACCTTC. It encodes CASSAAGTGYTF.

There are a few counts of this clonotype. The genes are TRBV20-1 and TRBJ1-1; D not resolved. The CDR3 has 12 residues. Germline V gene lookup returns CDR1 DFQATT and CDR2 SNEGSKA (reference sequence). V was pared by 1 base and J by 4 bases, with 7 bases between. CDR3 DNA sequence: TGCAGTGCTAGAGGTCAGCTCACTGAAGCTTTCTTT. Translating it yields CSARGQLTEAFF.

The CDR3 loop reads CSAMIRPPSAGANVLTF. As DNA, the CDR3 is TGCAGTGCTATGATTAGACCACCGAGCGCTGGGGCCAACGTCCTGACTTTC. The J gene is TRBJ2-6, the V gene TRBV20-1; no definite D call. The CDR3 spans 17 residues. V was cut by 4 bases and J by 2 bases, with 18 bases left in between. Germline assignment: CDR1 DFQATT and CDR2 SNEGSKA (reference sequence).

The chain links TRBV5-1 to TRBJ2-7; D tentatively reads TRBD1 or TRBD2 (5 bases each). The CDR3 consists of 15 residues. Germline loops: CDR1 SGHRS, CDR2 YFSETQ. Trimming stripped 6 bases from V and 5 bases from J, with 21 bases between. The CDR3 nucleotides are TGCGCCAGCACGTCTGGGGGTCTCATCATCGACGAGCAGTACTTC. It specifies CASTSGGLIIDEQYF.

The CDR3 loop is CSALEGLVSRPGPGELFF. The CDR3 DNA reads as TGCAGTGCCTTAGAGGGACTAGTCAGTCGTCCCGGGCCCGGGGAGCTGTTTTTT. The chain links TRBV20-1 to TRBJ2-2; 8 bases map to TRBD2. CDR3 length: 18 residues. The junction had 21 bases not matched to a gene; V was cut back by 6 bases and J by 6 bases. From germline, CDR1 is DFQATT and CDR2 SNEGSKA (reference sequence).

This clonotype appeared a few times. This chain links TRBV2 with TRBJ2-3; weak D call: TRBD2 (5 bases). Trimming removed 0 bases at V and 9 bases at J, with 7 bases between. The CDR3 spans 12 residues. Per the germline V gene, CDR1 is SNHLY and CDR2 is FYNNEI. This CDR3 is CASSEARGTQYF. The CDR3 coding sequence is TGTGCCAGCAGTGAAGCGAGAGGGACGCAGTATTTT.

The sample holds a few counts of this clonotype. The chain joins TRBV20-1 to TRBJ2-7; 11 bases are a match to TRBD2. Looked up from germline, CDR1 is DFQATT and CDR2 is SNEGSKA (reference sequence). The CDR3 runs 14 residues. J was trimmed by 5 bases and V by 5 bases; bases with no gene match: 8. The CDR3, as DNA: TGCAGTGCTTTTACTAGCGGGAGTGGTAACGAGCAGTACTTC. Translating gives CSAFTSGSGNEQYF.

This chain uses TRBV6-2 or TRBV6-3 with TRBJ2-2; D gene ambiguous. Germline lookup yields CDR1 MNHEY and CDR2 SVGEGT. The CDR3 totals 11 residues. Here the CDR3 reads CGTSNTGELFF. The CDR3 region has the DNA TGTGGAACGTCGAACACCGGGGAGCTGTTTTTT.

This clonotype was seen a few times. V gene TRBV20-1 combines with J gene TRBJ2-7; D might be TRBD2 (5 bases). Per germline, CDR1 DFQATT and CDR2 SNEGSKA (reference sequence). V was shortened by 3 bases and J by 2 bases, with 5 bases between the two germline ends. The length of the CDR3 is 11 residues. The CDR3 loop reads CSASGAYEQYF. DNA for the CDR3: TGCAGTGCTAGCGGGGCCTACGAGCAGTACTTC.

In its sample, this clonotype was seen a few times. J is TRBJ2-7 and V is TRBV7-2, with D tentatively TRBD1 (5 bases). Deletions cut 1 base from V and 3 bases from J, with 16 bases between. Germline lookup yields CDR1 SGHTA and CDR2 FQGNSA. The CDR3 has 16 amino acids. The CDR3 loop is CASSLGDSSLYYEQYF. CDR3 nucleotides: TGTGCCAGCAGCTTAGGTGACAGTTCCCTTTACTACGAGCAGTACTTC.

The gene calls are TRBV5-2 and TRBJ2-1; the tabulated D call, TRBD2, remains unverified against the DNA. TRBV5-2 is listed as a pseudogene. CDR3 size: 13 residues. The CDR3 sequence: CAMGPGLPHEQFF. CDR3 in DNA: TGTGCCATGGGCCCTGGACTGCCCCATGAGCAGTTCTTC.

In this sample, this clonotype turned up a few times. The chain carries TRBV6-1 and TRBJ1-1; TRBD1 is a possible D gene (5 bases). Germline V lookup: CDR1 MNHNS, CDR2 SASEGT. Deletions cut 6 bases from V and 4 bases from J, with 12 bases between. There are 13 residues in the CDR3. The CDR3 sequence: CASRGGSITEAFF. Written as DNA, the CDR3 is TGTGCCAGCAGGGGGGGAAGTATCACTGAAGCTTTCTTT.

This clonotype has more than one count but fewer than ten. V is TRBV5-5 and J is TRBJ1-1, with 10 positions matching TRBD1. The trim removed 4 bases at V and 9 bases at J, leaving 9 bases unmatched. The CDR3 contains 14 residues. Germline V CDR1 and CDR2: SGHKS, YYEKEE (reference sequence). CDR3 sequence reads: CASSLTGTGEKAFF. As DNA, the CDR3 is TGTGCCAGCAGCCTAACCGGGACAGGGGAGAAAGCTTTCTTT.

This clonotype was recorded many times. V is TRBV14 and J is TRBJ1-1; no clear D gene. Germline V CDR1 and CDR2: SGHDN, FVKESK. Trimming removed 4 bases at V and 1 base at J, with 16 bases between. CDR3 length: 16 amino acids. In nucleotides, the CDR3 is TGTGCCAGCAGCCTAGGGCCCAGGCATGGGAACACTGAAGCTTTCTTT. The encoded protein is CASSLGPRHGNTEAFF.

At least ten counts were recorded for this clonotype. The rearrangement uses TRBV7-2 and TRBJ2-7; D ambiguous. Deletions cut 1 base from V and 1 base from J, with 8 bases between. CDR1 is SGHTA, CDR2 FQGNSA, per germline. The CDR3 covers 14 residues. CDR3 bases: TGTGCCAGCAGCTTAGGGGGTCCATCCTACGAGCAGTACTTC. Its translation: CASSLGGPSYEQYF. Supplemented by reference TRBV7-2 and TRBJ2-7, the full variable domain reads GAGVSQSPSNKVTEKGKDVELRCDPISGHTALYWYRQSLGQGLEFLIYFQGNSAPDKSGLPSDRFSAERTGGSVSTLTIQRTQQEDSAVYLCASSLGGPSYEQYFGPGTRLTVT.